This T cell receptor (beta chain) was sequenced in a study of cytomegalovirus exposure and HLA in healthy donors. Study as a whole: The use of the same platform for the roughly 130 validation repertoires and the 666 first-cohort repertoires was reported by a later analysis. The study, taken as a whole, reports: Among the CMV-associated chains, three were confirmed in vitro as specific for CMV antigens. For most TCR sequences rarity was the rule, although some public TCRs occurred in many donors.

While the first cohort had around 700 subjects, the donors belonged to the separate validation cohort of over a hundred subjects. Sequenced by immunoSEQ multiplex PCR; TCRdb stores in-frame clones only, minus some. Counted here are about 120,000 clones, roughly 95% occurring once; the ten biggest clones make up less than 2%. The CDR3 has 13 residues. The germline V gene encodes CDR1 SSHAT and CDR2 FNYEAQ (reference sequence). This clone was detected a few times. The antigen is undetermined. The junction differs from germline at one of its ends, possibly a read error. V usage is TRBV7-7 and J usage is TRBJ1-1; D gene ambiguous. Sample: PBMCs. The receptor comes from a man aged 18 to 29 in good health and CMV-seronegative. DNA for the CDR3: TGTGCTAGCAGCTCCTTCCCGGACACTGAAGCTTTCTTT. It is translated as CASSSFPDTEAFF.